This TCR beta chain stems from a study of T cells expressing NK-cell markers. Per the germline V gene, CDR1 is MNHEY and CDR2 is SMNVEV (reference sequence). This CDR3 contains 15 residues. TCRdb derives one entry per CDR3 protein from the 5' RACE reads, leaving out DNA. The ten most abundant clones cover 11% to 15% of a sample with 4,000 to 6,500 distinct CDR3 sequences. The gene calls are TRBV27 and TRBJ2-2; TCRdb selects TRBD1, and the lack of DNA leaves this call unchecked. The sample comprised blood T cells: a sorted CD56 or NKG2C T cell subset, CD4+ or CD8+ T cells, or bulk PBMC T cells (not recorded which). This receptor was taken from a man aged 18 to 29 in good health. The CDR3: CASSIGTVNTGELFF.